These 11 T cell receptor beta chains were all obtained from the same sample, sequenced in a study of T cell responses to AZD1222 COVID-19 vaccine. Some clones are missing from TCRdb's copy, which holds only in-frame ones; the method was immunoSEQ multiplex PCR. The sample shows 150,000 to 200,000 clones, 85% to 95% of them seen only once. The sequences come from peripheral blood, collected on day 0 of AZD1222 vaccination. The receptor set was obtained from an adult in good health.

The chain is built from TRBV29-1 and TRBJ2-4; no clear D gene. Trimming removed 2 bases from V and 10 bases from J, with 12 bases in between. The CDR3 extends over 12 amino acids. The germline gives CDR1 SQVTM, CDR2 ANQGSEA. The CDR3 DNA is TGCAGCGTTGAATTATTAGCAGGAATTCAGTACTTC. Protein: CSVELLAGIQYF.

This clone was recorded a few times. V gene TRBV30 combines with J gene TRBJ1-2; D perhaps matches TRBD1 (5 bases). Per the germline V gene, CDR1 is GTSNPN and CDR2 is SVGIG (reference sequence). The CDR3 length is 12 residues. V lost 4 bases and J lost 7, with 13 bases in between. The CDR3 reads CAWTSGTGGYTF. CDR3 sequence (DNA): TGTGCCTGGACCTCTGGGACTGGTGGCTACACCTTC.

This clone has only one observation. This chain connects TRBV10-3 to TRBJ2-1; D may be TRBD1 (6 bases). Germline lookup yields CDR1 ENHRY and CDR2 SYGVKD. The CDR3 has 15 amino acids. The V and J ends lost 6 bases and 0 bases respectively, with 12 bases between them. CDR3 DNA sequence: TGTGCCATCAGGTTCCAGGGGTCCTCCTACAATGAGCAGTTCTTC. It codes for CAIRFQGSSYNEQFF.

The chain has TRBV19 and TRBJ1-5; a possible D gene is TRBD1 (5 bases). Germline loops: CDR1 LNHDA, CDR2 SQIVND (reference sequence). V was pared by 8 bases and J by 5 bases, with 13 bases between. This CDR3 comprises 13 residues. The CDR3 nucleotides read TGTGCCAGTCCCAAGGGGCGCGATCAGCCCCAGCATTTT. It encodes CASPKGRDQPQHF.

The genes are TRBV7-9 and TRBJ2-7; D uncertain. The CDR3 is 11 residues long. Germline CDR1 is SEHNR and CDR2 is FQNEAQ (reference sequence). Deletions cut 5 bases from V and 3 bases from J, with 5 bases between. The CDR3 sequence: CASSAHYEQYF. CDR3 in DNA: TGTGCCAGCAGCGCTCACTACGAGCAGTACTTC.

The chain employs TRBV5-8 and TRBJ2-5; D gene uncertain. With 0 bases removed from V and 2 bases from J, the gap between germline ends came to 5 bases. There are 13 residues in the CDR3. Germline-derived CDR1 and CDR2 are SGHTS and YDEGEE. The CDR3 region is CASSLGRQETQYF. The CDR3 DNA sequence: TGTGCCAGCAGCTTGGGGCGGCAAGAGACCCAGTACTTC.

This chain joins TRBV12-3 or TRBV12-4 and TRBJ2-3; D not resolved. The CDR3 has 12 amino acids. Deletions cut 6 bases from V and 4 bases from J, with 8 bases between. The CDR3, as DNA: TGTGCCAGCAGACTCATAGCAGATACGCAGTATTTT. It translates to CASRLIADTQYF.

This clone was seen once. The chain employs TRBV19 and TRBJ1-4, with D hard to call. CDR1 and CDR2 from the germline V gene are LNHDA and SQIVND (reference sequence). V shed 5 bases and J shed 0 bases, with 16 bases lying between them. This CDR3 contains 17 residues. CDR3 DNA: TGTGCCAGTAGTCGGCGGGGAGCCACAGCAACTAATGAAAAACTGTTTTTT. This encodes CASSRRGATATNEKLFF.

This clone was picked up a small number of times. The chain uses TRBV4-1 and TRBJ1-2; D call uncertain. Trimming took 1 base from V and 4 from J, leaving 10 bases between them. Looked up from germline, CDR1 is MGHRA and CDR2 is YSYEKL. This CDR3 region has 14 residues. For the CDR3, the DNA is TGCGCCAGCAGCCAAGCGCAAGTAAGCTATGGCTACACCTTC. Amino acid sequence: CASSQAQVSYGYTF.

The rearrangement uses TRBV11-3 and TRBJ2-3; the D call may be TRBD1 or TRBD2 (5 bases each). V lost 3 bases and J lost 4, with 14 bases in between. CDR1 and CDR2 (germline): SGHNT, YENEEA. This CDR3 region has 15 residues. The CDR3 loop reads CASSLRGGWADTQYF. CDR3 coding DNA: TGTGCCAGCAGCTTGAGGGGTGGTTGGGCAGATACGCAGTATTTT.

The gene calls are TRBV3-1 (or the pseudogene TRBV3-2) and TRBJ2-2; 9 nucleotides agree with TRBD2. Trimming at V came to 4 bases and at J to 6 bases, leaving 9 bases not matched to a gene. The CDR3 length is 16 residues. Germline V gene lookup returns CDR1 LGHDT and CDR2 YNNKEL (reference sequence). Here the CDR3 reads CASSLKSGLASGELFF. The CDR3 DNA reads TGTGCCAGCAGCCTAAAGTCGGGACTAGCTTCCGGGGAGCTGTTTTTT.